This is a list of T cell receptor beta chains from one sample in a study of T cells after yellow fever vaccination. TCRdb reprocessed the 5' RACE reads via MiXCR and lists one record per CDR3 protein. The repertoire holds 110,000 to 150,000 distinct CDR3 sequences, about 6.9% seen once, with under 0.7% in the top ten. This specimen consisted of CD4+ T cells sorted from PBMCs, obtained 10 days after the yellow fever booster vaccination. Receptors originate from a man in his thirties or forties who received the YFV17D yellow fever vaccine. The conserved cysteine and the conserved F or W are not part of the CDR3 here. Fields, in order: V gene, CDR3 protein.

V gene: TRBV5-1
CDR3 protein: ASSLTSGGTDTQY

V gene: TRBV29-1
CDR3 protein: SVVGDGYT

V gene: TRBV29-1
CDR3 protein: SVVLKGGINYEQY

V gene: TRBV20-1
CDR3 protein: SARDWPPGGMNTEAF

V gene: TRBV4-3
CDR3 protein: ASSQDGLAWVTQY

V gene: TRBV10-3
CDR3 protein: AIRGGPGTEAF

V gene: TRBV25-1
CDR3 protein: ASSALEGGELF

V gene: TRBV7-9
CDR3 protein: ASSPGLLCGQPQH

V gene: TRBV6-5
CDR3 protein: ASSYLPTSPTDTQY

V gene: TRBV24-1
CDR3 protein: ATSDPRSLQNEQF

V gene: TRBV6-5
CDR3 protein: ASSYGQKGYEQY

V gene: TRBV11-3
CDR3 protein: ASSQRTGGTGELF

V gene: TRBV9
CDR3 protein: ASSASTDTQY

V gene: TRBV4-3
CDR3 protein: ASSQETGTADYEQF

V gene: TRBV18
CDR3 protein: ASSPPGGSSYNEQF

V gene: TRBV18
CDR3 protein: ASQGGGSIGEQF

V gene: TRBV5-5
CDR3 protein: ASSFGDMGQGETQY

V gene: TRBV20-1
CDR3 protein: SAIRGTGAQY

V gene: TRBV20-1
CDR3 protein: SATDSGPTVGEQY

V gene: TRBV6-5
CDR3 protein: ASSYSQGLGEQY

V gene: TRBV7-2
CDR3 protein: ASKIAGGPYEQY

V gene: TRBV6-5
CDR3 protein: ASSYSKSNSPLH

V gene: TRBV5-1
CDR3 protein: ASSSSAGGTDTQY

V gene: TRBV7-9
CDR3 protein: ASSARYQETQY

V gene: TRBV5-1
CDR3 protein: ASSFRTEQY

V gene: TRBV5-1
CDR3 protein: ASSYSRGSGTDTQY